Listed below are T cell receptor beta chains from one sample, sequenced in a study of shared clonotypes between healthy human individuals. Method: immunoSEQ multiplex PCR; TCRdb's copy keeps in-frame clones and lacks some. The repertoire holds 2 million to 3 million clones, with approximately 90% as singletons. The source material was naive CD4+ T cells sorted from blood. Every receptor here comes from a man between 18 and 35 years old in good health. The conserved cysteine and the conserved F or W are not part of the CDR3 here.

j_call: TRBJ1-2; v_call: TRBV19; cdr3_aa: ASAGGFVYGYT
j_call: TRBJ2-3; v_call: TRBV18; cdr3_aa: ASSPLGADTQY
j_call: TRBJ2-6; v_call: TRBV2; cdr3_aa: ASGRDSSGANVLT
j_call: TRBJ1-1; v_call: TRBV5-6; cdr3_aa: ASSFPASTEAF
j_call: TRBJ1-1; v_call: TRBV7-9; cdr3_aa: ASSPRGGRDTEAF
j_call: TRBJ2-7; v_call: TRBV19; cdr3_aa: ASSIRGPNPREQY
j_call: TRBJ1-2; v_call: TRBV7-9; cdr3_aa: ASSLDTLNRGYT
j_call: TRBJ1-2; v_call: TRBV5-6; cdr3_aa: ASSRSGTEMGYT
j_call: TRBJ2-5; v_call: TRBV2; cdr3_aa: ASSEEDGQETQY
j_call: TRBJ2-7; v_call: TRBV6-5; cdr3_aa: ASSSPGTAANEQY
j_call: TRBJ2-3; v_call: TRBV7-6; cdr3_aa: ASSLGYTDTQY
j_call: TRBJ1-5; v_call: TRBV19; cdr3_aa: ASSLGQGGQPQH
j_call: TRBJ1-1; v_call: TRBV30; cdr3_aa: AWSVRGGEAF
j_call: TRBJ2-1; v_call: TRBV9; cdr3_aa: ASSEPPNEQF
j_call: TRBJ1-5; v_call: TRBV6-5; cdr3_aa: ASSYSIRGNQPQH
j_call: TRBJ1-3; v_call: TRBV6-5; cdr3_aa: ASSYGGLTGNTIY
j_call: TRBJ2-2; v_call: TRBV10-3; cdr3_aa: AISHTGDSGELF
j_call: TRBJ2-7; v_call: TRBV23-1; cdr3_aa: ASSRRDRVGYEQY
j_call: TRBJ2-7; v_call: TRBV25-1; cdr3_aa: ACEGQGYEQY
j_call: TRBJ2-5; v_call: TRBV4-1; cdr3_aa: ASSQPMSRDRGQQETQY
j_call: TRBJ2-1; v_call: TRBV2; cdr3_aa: ASSGKGARAINEQF
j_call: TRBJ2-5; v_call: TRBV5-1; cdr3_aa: ASSLERGRETQY
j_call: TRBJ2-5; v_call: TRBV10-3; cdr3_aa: AIRPTGLQETQY
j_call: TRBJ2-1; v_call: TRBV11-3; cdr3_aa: ASSPFVGWEQF
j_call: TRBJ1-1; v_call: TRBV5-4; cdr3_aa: ASRTQQGTEAF
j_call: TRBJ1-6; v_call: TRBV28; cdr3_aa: ASYGQTRGSYNSPLH
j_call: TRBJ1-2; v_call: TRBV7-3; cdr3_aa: ASSSNAGGGYT
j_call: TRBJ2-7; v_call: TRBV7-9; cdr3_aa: ASSFSWEQY
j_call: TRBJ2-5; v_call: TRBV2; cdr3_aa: ASTEGLAQY
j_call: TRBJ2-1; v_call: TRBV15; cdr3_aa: ATSRDYGGSNEQF
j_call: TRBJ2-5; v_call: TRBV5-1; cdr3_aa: ASSREHREEETQY
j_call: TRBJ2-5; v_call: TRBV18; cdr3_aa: ASSPTAETQY
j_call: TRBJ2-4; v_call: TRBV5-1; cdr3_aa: ASSFAGTSGRSKNIQY
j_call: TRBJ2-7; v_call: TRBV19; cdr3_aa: ASSIVQESSYEQY
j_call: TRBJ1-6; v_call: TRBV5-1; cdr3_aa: ASSLNVGSPLH
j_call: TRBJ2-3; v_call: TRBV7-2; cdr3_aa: ASSLEPRADTQY
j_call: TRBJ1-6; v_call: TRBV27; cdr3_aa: ASHNRGPGVGSPLH
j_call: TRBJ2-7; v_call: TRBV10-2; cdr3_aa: ASSLIYEQY
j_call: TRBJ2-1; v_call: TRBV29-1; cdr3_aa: SGRTEEQF
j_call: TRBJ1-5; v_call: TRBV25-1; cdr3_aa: ASREGNQPQH
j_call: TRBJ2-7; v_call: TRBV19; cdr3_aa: ASSMGATRNPYEQY
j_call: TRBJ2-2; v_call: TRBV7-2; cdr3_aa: ASSLVGQHTGELF
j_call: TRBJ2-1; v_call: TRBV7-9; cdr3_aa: ASSSATSGSYNEQF
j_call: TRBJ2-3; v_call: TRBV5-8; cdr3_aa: ASSGAGGSTDTQY
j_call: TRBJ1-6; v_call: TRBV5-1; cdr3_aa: ASSLGGQIERSPLH
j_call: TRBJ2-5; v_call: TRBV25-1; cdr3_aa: ASSEYASGQETQY
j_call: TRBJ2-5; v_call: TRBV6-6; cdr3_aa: ASSPRVGASGTQY
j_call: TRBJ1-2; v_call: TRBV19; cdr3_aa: ASSIGRQSYYGYT
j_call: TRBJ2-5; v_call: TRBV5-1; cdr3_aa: ASSSGLAGVLGETQY
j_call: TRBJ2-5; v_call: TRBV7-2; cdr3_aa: ASSLGGTGTRTQY
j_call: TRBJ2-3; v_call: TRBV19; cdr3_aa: ASSRQGGVTDTQY
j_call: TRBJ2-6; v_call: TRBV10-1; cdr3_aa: ASNKLGRRAGANVLT
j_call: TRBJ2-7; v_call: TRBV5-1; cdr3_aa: ASSHSGQGRNEQY
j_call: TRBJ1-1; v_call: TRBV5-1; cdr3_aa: ASSRGQGNGDTEAF
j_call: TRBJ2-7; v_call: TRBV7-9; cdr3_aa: ASSSASGEQY
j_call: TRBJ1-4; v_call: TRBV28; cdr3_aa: ASETLNEKLF
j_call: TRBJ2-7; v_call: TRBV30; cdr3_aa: AWSAGQVSYEQY
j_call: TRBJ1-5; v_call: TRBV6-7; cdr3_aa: ASSYSKGNQPQH
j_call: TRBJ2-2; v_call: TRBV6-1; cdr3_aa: ASSLDRQGELF